The 32 T cell receptor beta chains given below trace back to one sample, sequenced in a study of human T cells and chemical hapten exposure. TCRdb independently ran MiXCR on the RACE reads; one entry per CDR3 protein. The data contain roughly 40,000 distinct CDR3 sequences, 8.5% to 10% of them singletons. The time point: patch test 2, 6 weeks after DPC sensitization. Treatment noted: therapeutic diphenylcyclopropenone sensitization with weekly scalp DPC. Researchers extracted total RNA from unfractionated whole blood. The starting material was whole blood, obtained in connection with sensitization to the hapten diphenylcyclopropenone (DPC). Receptors were obtained from a woman aged 25-40 years with alopecia areata. Some clones in this sample may be carry-over from other donors' samples.

As for this clonotype: Germline is not matched at one junction end, which may reflect a read error. The chain combines TRBV12-3 or TRBV12-4 with TRBJ2-1, with D possibly matching TRBD1 (5 bases). The CDR3 totals 14 residues. CDR3 coding DNA: TGTGCCAGCAGTTATGGCAGGGTTTACAGTGAGCAGTTCTTC. Its translation is CASSYGRVYSEQFF.

The sample holds a few counts of this clonotype. V is TRBV7-2 and J is TRBJ1-5; the D gene is possibly TRBD1 (5 bases). Trimming left V 3 bases short and J 6 bases short, with 9 bases between. The length of the CDR3 is 13 residues. Germline-derived CDR1 and CDR2 are SGHTA and FQGNSA. CDR3 amino acids: CASSLRGSQPQHF. The CDR3 DNA reads as TGTGCCAGCAGCTTGAGGGGATCTCAGCCCCAGCATTTT.

In regard to this clonotype: A junction boundary mismatches the germline segment, possibly from a read error. V gene TRBV7-9 combines with J gene TRBJ1-2; 9 nucleotides line up with TRBD1. This CDR3 contains 14 residues. Looked up from germline, CDR1 is SEHNR and CDR2 is FQNEAQ (reference sequence). The CDR3 nucleotides read TGTGCCAGCAGGTTAGCGGGACAGGGAAATGGCTACACCTTC. Translated: CASRLAGQGNGYTF.

This clonotype was detected a few times. The chain employs TRBV4-1 and TRBJ2-7; D uncertain. The CDR3 is made up of 16 amino acids. The V gene's germline CDR1 is MGHRA and CDR2 YSYEKL. Deletions cut 2 bases from V and 0 bases from J, with 14 bases between. The CDR3 DNA follows: TGCGCCAGCAGCCAAAGGGTAACGCAGAGCTCCTACGAGCAGTACTTC. This gives the protein CASSQRVTQSSYEQYF.

Many counts were recorded for this clonotype. The chain links TRBV12-3 or TRBV12-4 to TRBJ1-2; 8 bases line up with TRBD1. Trimming took 6 bases from V and 3 from J; bases not matched to a gene: 6. CDR3 length: 14 residues. The CDR3 DNA reads TGTGCCAGCAGCCGTAGACAGGGGCACTATGGCTACACCTTC. This gives the protein CASSRRQGHYGYTF.

This clonotype was observed a handful of times. The chain combines TRBV9 with TRBJ2-2; the match to TRBD1 covers 12 bases. The CDR3 contains 15 residues. V gave up 5 bases and J gave up 6 bases; unmatched junction bases: 5. In germline, CDR1 is SGDLS, CDR2 YYNGEE. CDR3 region: CASRVGTGGSGELFF. CDR3 nucleotides: TGTGCCAGCAGGGTTGGGACAGGGGGCTCCGGGGAGCTGTTTTTT.

CDR3 residues: CASSYGWEQYF. The CDR3 nucleotides are TGTGCCAGCAGTTACGGGTGGGAGCAGTACTTC. The chain links TRBV6-2 or TRBV6-3 to TRBJ2-7; D remains ambiguous. The CDR3 loop spans 11 amino acids. Trimming took 2 bases from V and 7 from J, leaving 6 bases between them. Germline V gene data show CDR1 as MNHEY and CDR2 as SVGEGT.

About this clonotype itself: This may be a read error: a much more frequent sequence differs by one nucleotide. The rearrangement links TRBV9 to TRBJ1-3, with unresolved D. Germline V gene sequence: CDR1 SGDLS, CDR2 YYNGEE. The CDR3 has 17 residues. CDR3 sequence (DNA): TGTGCCAGCAGCGTAGCTACCGACTCGAGCTCTGGAAACACCGTATATTTT. It codes for CASSVATDSSSGNTVYF.

This clonotype was counted ten times or more. This chain joins TRBV12-3 or TRBV12-4 and TRBJ1-4; D unclear. Deletions cut 6 bases from V and 3 bases from J, with 17 bases between. This CDR3 comprises 16 residues. The CDR3, as DNA: TGTGCCAGCAGCCCCACTAGCCGCGGTCCTAATGAAAAACTGTTTTTT. Translation gives CASSPTSRGPNEKLFF.

CDR3 in amino acids: CSVEWQLERGYTF. The CDR3, as DNA: TGCAGCGTTGAATGGCAGTTAGAACGGGGCTACACCTTC. The V call is TRBV29-1, the J call TRBJ1-2; D ambiguous. Trimming cost V 2 bases and J 8 bases, with 15 bases left between them. The germline V gene encodes CDR1 SQVTM and CDR2 ANQGSEA. CDR3 length: 13 amino acids.

The chain couples TRBV6-6 to TRBJ2-3; no clear D. The CDR3 totals 16 residues. The germline V gene has CDR1 MNHNY and CDR2 SVGAGI (reference sequence). V lost 0 bases and J lost 4, with 14 bases in between. The CDR3, as DNA: TGTGCCAGCAGTTACTCGACCACCAGTAGGGCAGATACGCAGTATTTT. It is translated as CASSYSTTSRADTQYF.

The J gene is TRBJ1-6, the V gene TRBV28; D possibly corresponds to TRBD1 (6 bases). The CDR3 length is 13 residues. CDR1 is MDHEN and CDR2 is SYDVKM in the germline V gene. V was cut by 5 bases and J by 15 bases, with 17 bases left in between. In nucleotides, the CDR3 is TGTGCCAGCAGTACCCCAGGGGTTTCAGTCCTCCACTTT. It specifies CASSTPGVSVLHF.

This clonotype was observed at least ten times. This chain connects TRBV19 to TRBJ1-2, with D uncertain. Germline lookup yields CDR1 LNHDA and CDR2 SQIVND (reference sequence). The CDR3 length is 12 residues. Trimming left V 2 bases short and J 8 bases short, with 9 bases between. Here the CDR3 reads CASSISGLGYTF. CDR3 nucleotide sequence: TGTGCCAGTAGTATATCGGGCCTAGGCTACACCTTC.

This clonotype was detected a few times. The V call is TRBV7-8, the J call TRBJ2-7, with 9 nucleotides matching TRBD2. The V gene end was trimmed by 5 bases and the J gene end by 3 bases; junction bases not matched to a gene: 5. Germline V CDR1 and CDR2: SGHVS, FQNEAQ. The CDR3 extends over 14 amino acids. CDR3 region: CASSPSGVRYEQYF. CDR3 bases: TGTGCCAGCAGCCCTAGCGGGGTTCGCTACGAGCAGTACTTC.

This clonotype showed up many times. The chain recombines TRBV28 with TRBJ2-7; D is ambiguous. This CDR3 contains 14 residues. Germline CDR1 and CDR2: MDHEN and SYDVKM. V lost 2 bases and J 0 bases, leaving 8 bases between the germline ends. The chain's CDR3 is CASSLNQVSYEQYF. The CDR3, as DNA: TGTGCCAGCAGTTTAAATCAGGTCTCCTACGAGCAGTACTTC.

The rearrangement joins TRBV7-2 to TRBJ1-6, with 7 bases identical to TRBD1. Germline CDR1 SGHTA, CDR2 FQGNSA. The length of the CDR3 is 14 residues. Trimming removed 5 bases from V and 11 bases from J; junction bases left unmatched: 9. The CDR3 coding sequence is TGTGCCAGCAGCGAACTTACAGGGGTAACACCCCTCCACTTT. Translating gives CASSELTGVTPLHF.

The chain joins TRBV30 to TRBJ2-6; D is ambiguous. Trimming pared 7 bases from V and 0 bases from J, leaving 7 bases between. This CDR3 contains 13 residues. The germline V gene has CDR1 GTSNPN and CDR2 SVGIG (reference sequence). The CDR3 nucleotides are TGTGCCTACTTATCCTCTGGGGCCAACGTCCTGACTTTC. This sequence encodes CAYLSSGANVLTF.

The rearrangement links TRBV6-5 to TRBJ2-7; D unresolved. Germline CDR1 MNHEY, CDR2 SVGAGI. The CDR3 is made up of 15 amino acids. V was shortened by 0 bases and J by 0 bases, with 9 bases between the two germline ends. The CDR3 loop reads CASSYSIGYSYEQYF. CDR3 DNA: TGTGCCAGCAGTTACTCGATCGGCTACTCCTACGAGCAGTACTTC.

J is TRBJ1-6 and V is TRBV6-6, with no clear D. Trimming cost V 2 bases and J 6 bases, with 14 bases left between them. The length of the CDR3 is 16 residues. Germline V gene sequence: CDR1 MNHNY, CDR2 SVGAGI (reference sequence). Here the CDR3 DNA reads TGTGCCAGCAGTTACATCGCGGTGGGCGGTAATTCACCCCTCCACTTT. Translated: CASSYIAVGGNSPLHF.

The chain couples TRBV28 to TRBJ1-4; tentative D call: TRBD1 (5 bases). Per the germline V gene, CDR1 is MDHEN and CDR2 is SYDVKM. The CDR3 has 14 residues. The V end was cut by 2 bases, the J end by 7 bases, with 11 bases between. Here the CDR3 DNA reads TGTGCCAGCAGTTTAAGGGGCAGGGTTGAAAAACTGTTTTTT. Protein sequence: CASSLRGRVEKLFF. The full variable domain, completed using reference TRBV28 and TRBJ1-4, is DVKVTQSSRYLVKRTGEKVFLECVQDMDHENMFWYRQDPGLGLRLIYFSYDVKMKEKGDIPEGYSVSREKKERFSLILESASTNQTSMYLCASSLRGRVEKLFFGSGTQLSVL.

There are many counts of this clonotype. The chain has TRBV27 and TRBJ1-1; TRBD1 might be the D (5 bases). Trimming pared 5 bases from V and 7 bases from J, leaving 14 bases between. This CDR3 region has 13 residues. Germline values: CDR1 MNHEY, CDR2 SMNVEV (reference sequence). This CDR3 is CASSPLQGSEAFF. CDR3 sequence (DNA): TGTGCCAGCAGTCCCCTCCAGGGAAGTGAAGCTTTCTTT.

The rearrangement uses TRBV28 and TRBJ2-2; D may correspond to TRBD1 or TRBD2 (5 bases each). V was clipped by 2 bases and J by 7 bases, with 14 bases between them. Per the germline V gene, CDR1 is MDHEN and CDR2 is SYDVKM. The CDR3 covers 15 residues. This CDR3 is CASSLRRGTIGELFF. The CDR3 DNA follows: TGTGCCAGCAGTTTAAGACGAGGGACGATCGGGGAGCTGTTTTTT.

The chain uses TRBV7-8 and TRBJ2-1, with 7 nucleotides matching TRBD1. Germline V CDR1 and CDR2: SGHVS, FQNEAQ. V gave up 5 bases and J gave up 4 bases; unmatched junction bases: 11. The CDR3 has 16 amino acids. CDR3 nucleotide sequence: TGTGCCAGCAGCCCAGGGACAGTCACTCCTTACAATGAGCAGTTCTTC. Protein product: CASSPGTVTPYNEQFF.

This clonotype turned up a few times. This chain uses TRBV28 with TRBJ2-2; 8 nucleotides align to TRBD1. Germline CDR1 is MDHEN and CDR2 is SYDVKM. Losses at the gene ends were 6 bases for V and 0 bases for J; bases not matched to a gene: 3. CDR3 length: 15 amino acids. DNA for the CDR3: TGTGCCAGCAGGGGGACAGGCTCGAACACCGGGGAGCTGTTTTTT. Protein product: CASRGTGSNTGELFF.

Remarks on this clonotype: Just one base apart from a much larger clone, this may be a read error. The rearrangement joins TRBV10-3 to TRBJ1-1; unclear D gene. Trimming took off 4 bases at V and 5 bases at J, with 17 bases between the two ends. Germline V gene lookup returns CDR1 ENHRY and CDR2 SYGVKD. The CDR3 spans 15 residues. The CDR3 spells CAISASTQWETEAFF. The CDR3 region has the DNA TGTGCCATCAGTGCCAGTACACAGTGGGAGACTGAAGCTTTCTTT.

This clonotype was found a few times. The rearrangement links TRBV19 to TRBJ2-7; TRBD1 might be the D (6 bases). V was pared by 10 bases and J by 5 bases, with 15 bases between. The germline CDR1 and CDR2 sequences are LNHDA and SQIVND (reference sequence). The CDR3 is 12 amino acids. CDR3 in amino acids: CATSPGTHEQYF. CDR3 DNA: TGTGCCACGAGCCCCGGGACACACGAGCAGTACTTC.

This clonotype was recorded at least ten times. The rearrangement links TRBV10-3 to TRBJ1-2, with 9 positions matching TRBD1. Germline CDR1 reads ENHRY; CDR2 reads SYGVKD. This CDR3 contains 15 residues. Losses at the gene ends were 6 bases for V and 4 bases for J; bases not matched to a gene: 9. Here the CDR3 DNA reads TGTGCCATCAGCTTCGGGACAGGGACTAGCTATGGCTACACCTTC. Residues: CAISFGTGTSYGYTF.

The chain combines TRBV29-1 with TRBJ1-4, with unresolved D. V lost 4 bases and J 7 bases, leaving 10 bases between the germline ends. Germline CDR1 reads SQVTM; CDR2 reads ANQGSEA. The CDR3 is made up of 12 amino acids. CDR3 in DNA: TGCAGCGTTGGTAATCTCGGTGAAAAACTGTTTTTT. This sequence encodes CSVGNLGEKLFF.

This clonotype was recorded at least ten times. V usage is TRBV5-1 and J usage is TRBJ2-1, with 11 bases identical to TRBD2. This CDR3 is 15 amino acids long. J lost 5 bases, V lost 1 base, and 2 bases had no gene match. CDR1 and CDR2 from the germline V gene are SGHRS and YFSETQ. The DNA of the CDR3 is TGCGCCAGCAGCTTGTCTAGCGGGGGGCACAATGAGCAGTTCTTC. It is translated as CASSLSSGGHNEQFF. Drawing the rest from reference TRBV5-1 and TRBJ2-1, the complete variable domain is KAGVTQTPRYLIKTRGQQVTLSCSPISGHRSVSWYQQTPGQGLQFLFEYFSETQRNKGNFPGRFSGRQFSNSRSEMNVSTLELGDSALYLCASSLSSGGHNEQFFGPGTRLTVL.

The chain is built from TRBV19 and TRBJ2-7, with D perhaps TRBD1 (5 bases). Trimming pared 4 bases from V and 4 bases from J, leaving 8 bases between. The CDR3 is 12 amino acids. The germline V gene has CDR1 LNHDA and CDR2 SQIVND (reference sequence). DNA for the CDR3: TGTGCCAGTAGTACGACAGAGTACGAGCAGTACTTC. Its translation: CASSTTEYEQYF.

The V call is TRBV2, the J call TRBJ2-7; 8 nucleotides match TRBD2. There are 15 residues in the CDR3. Trimming cost V 8 bases and J 5 bases; bases outside gene matches: 14. CDR1 and CDR2 from the germline V gene are SNHLY and FYNNEI. CDR3 residues: CASSHDGGAADEQYF. As DNA, the CDR3 is TGTGCCAGCTCGCATGACGGGGGGGCCGCGGACGAGCAGTACTTC. The full variable domain, with the rest looked up from reference TRBV2 and TRBJ2-7, is EPEVTQTPSHQVTQMGQEVILRCVPISNHLYFYWYRQILGQKVEFLVSFYNNEISEKSEIFDDQFSVERPDGSNFTLKIRSTKLEDSAMYFCASSHDGGAADEQYFGPGTRLTVT.

This clonotype was seen a handful of times. V gene TRBV5-4 combines with J gene TRBJ2-5; perhaps TRBD2 as D (6 bases). Germline loops: CDR1 SGHNT, CDR2 YYREEE (reference sequence). CDR3 length equals 14 residues. Between the trimmed V and J ends, which lost 4 bases and 7 bases, there was a span of 17 bases. CDR3 sequence: CASSLYGTAGTQYF. The CDR3 nucleotides are TGTGCCAGCAGCCTATATGGGACTGCCGGGACCCAGTACTTC.